The 30 T cell receptor beta chains reported below all come from one sample, sequenced in a study of shared clonotypes between healthy human individuals. CD45RO-negative CD8 cells positively selected for CCR7 made up the naive population, which excluded terminally differentiated effector memory CD45RA+ cells. Generated by immunoSEQ multiplex PCR, the TCRdb table keeps only in-frame clones and is missing some. The data hold about 2.1 million clones, with just over 90% observed a single time. The source material was naive CD8+ T cells from PBMCs. These TCRs come from a man younger than 35 in good health. Some clones in this sample may be carry-over from other donors' samples.

V and J are TRBV30 and TRBJ1-6, with 8 bases fitting TRBD1. Germline CDR1 and CDR2: GTSNPN and SVGIG (reference sequence). V shed 0 bases and J 8 bases; nucleotides not matched to a gene: 0. CDR3 length: 13 amino acids. The CDR3 spells CAWSVQGDSPLHF. In nucleotides, the CDR3 is TGTGCCTGGAGTGTACAGGGGGATTCACCCCTCCACTTT.

This chain's CDR3 is CASSLVLGGSTDTQYF. CDR3 sequence (DNA): TGTGCCAGCAGCTTAGTCTTGGGCGGGAGTACAGATACGCAGTATTTT. The V call is TRBV7-2, the J call TRBJ2-3; TRBD2 aligns across 7 bases. Germline lookup yields CDR1 SGHTA and CDR2 FQGNSA. V was clipped by 1 base and J by 3 bases; unmatched bases: 7. The CDR3 sequence is 16 residues long.

The DNA of the CDR3 is TGTGCCAGCAGCTTAGGGACAGGCCTCCAAGAGACCCAGTACTTC. It codes for CASSLGTGLQETQYF. This chain joins TRBV11-3 and TRBJ2-5, with 7 bases aligning to TRBD1. Germline CDR1 reads SGHNT; CDR2 reads YENEEA. The trim removed 1 base at V and 1 base at J, leaving 3 bases unmatched. CDR3 length: 15 amino acids.

The rearrangement links TRBV6-5 to TRBJ1-2; unclear D gene. This CDR3 region has 13 residues. Deletions cut 5 bases from V and 7 bases from J, with 14 bases between. CDR1 is MNHEY and CDR2 is SVGAGI in the germline V gene. The CDR3 spells CASSLGSGAGYTF. CDR3 DNA sequence: TGTGCCAGCAGTCTTGGATCAGGAGCTGGCTACACCTTC.

This CDR3 reads CASSYGTGWYEQYF. The CDR3 coding sequence is TGTGCCAGCAGTTACGGGACAGGGTGGTACGAGCAGTACTTC. V and J are TRBV6-6 and TRBJ2-7; 9 bases are shared with TRBD1. The V gene end was trimmed by 2 bases and the J gene end by 4 bases; junction bases not matched to a gene: 3. The germline CDR1 and CDR2 sequences are MNHNY and SVGAGI (reference sequence). The CDR3 totals 14 residues.

The chain recombines TRBV4-3 with TRBJ2-1, with a tentative D call TRBD2 (6 bases). CDR1 is LGHNA and CDR2 is YSLEER in the germline V gene. The V end was cut by 1 base, the J end by 2 bases, with 9 bases between. The CDR3 runs 15 residues. CDR3 loop: CASSQVRGTYNEQFF. CDR3 DNA sequence: TGCGCCAGCAGCCAAGTACGCGGGACCTACAATGAGCAGTTCTTC.

This chain connects TRBV5-6 to TRBJ2-2; D may be TRBD1 (5 bases). V gave up 0 bases and J gave up 9 bases, with 9 bases separating them. The CDR3 is made up of 13 amino acids. Germline-derived CDR1 and CDR2 are SGHDT and YYEEEE. CDR3: CASSLEQDRELFF. The CDR3 DNA follows: TGTGCCAGCAGCTTGGAACAGGACCGGGAGCTGTTTTTT.

The rearrangement uses TRBV19 and TRBJ2-1, with a tentative D call TRBD1 (6 bases). V was shortened by 4 bases and J by 10 bases, with 14 bases between the two germline ends. Germline assignment: CDR1 LNHDA and CDR2 SQIVND (reference sequence). This CDR3 comprises 13 residues. Here the CDR3 DNA reads TGTGCCAGTAGTACCCGACAGGCGGAGGAGCAGTTCTTC. It encodes CASSTRQAEEQFF.

J is TRBJ1-1 and V is TRBV9, with unresolved D. The germline CDR1 and CDR2 sequences are SGDLS and YYNGEE. The V and J ends lost 3 bases and 8 bases respectively, with 11 bases between them. This CDR3 contains 12 residues. The CDR3 coding sequence is TGTGCCAGCAGCGCGACGGGGATCGAAGCTTTCTTT. It encodes CASSATGIEAFF. The full variable domain, its missing parts supplied by reference TRBV9 and TRBJ1-1, is DSGVTQTPKHLITATGQRVTLRCSPRSGDLSVYWYQQSLDQGLQFLIQYYNGEERAKGNILERFSAQQFPDLHSELNLSSLELGDSALYFCASSATGIEAFFGQGTRLTVV.

The chain recombines TRBV9 with TRBJ2-2, with TRBD1 matching 8 bases. The V and J ends lost 4 bases and 4 bases, in that order; junction bases with no gene match: 9. The CDR3 is 16 amino acids. CDR1 is SGDLS, CDR2 YYNGEE, per germline. The CDR3 sequence: CASSRTGGTTTGELFF. As DNA, the CDR3 is TGTGCCAGCAGCAGAACAGGGGGAACCACCACCGGGGAGCTGTTTTTT.

J is TRBJ2-1 and V is TRBV7-6; 12 bases are a match to TRBD2. The junction had 15 bases not matched to a gene; V was cut back by 5 bases and J by 4 bases. Germline V gives CDR1 SGHVS, CDR2 FNYEAQ. The CDR3 sequence is 19 residues long. CDR3 protein: CASSLPLGTSGRNYNEQFF. CDR3 bases: TGTGCCAGCAGCCTACCATTAGGGACTAGCGGGCGTAATTACAATGAGCAGTTCTTC.

The chain has TRBV27 and TRBJ2-3; D is perhaps TRBD1 (6 bases). This CDR3 contains 14 residues. Trimming took 6 bases from V and 1 from J, leaving 11 bases between them. Germline CDR1 MNHEY, CDR2 SMNVEV (reference sequence). The DNA for the CDR3 is TGTGCCAGCAGGACAGGACACCGCACAGATACGCAGTATTTT. This sequence encodes CASRTGHRTDTQYF.

The rearrangement links TRBV30 to TRBJ1-5; TRBD1 might be the D (6 bases). The CDR3 sequence is 13 residues long. The ends were cut back, 2 bases at V and 9 bases at J, with 14 bases in the middle. From germline, CDR1 is GTSNPN and CDR2 SVGIG (reference sequence). In nucleotides, the CDR3 is TGTGCCTGGAGTCCCGGGGGCGCGGGGCCCCAGCATTTT. It is translated as CAWSPGGAGPQHF.

V gene TRBV7-9 combines with J gene TRBJ1-2; the D gene is possibly TRBD1 (5 bases). The CDR3 extends over 15 amino acids. The germline V gene has CDR1 SEHNR and CDR2 FQNEAQ (reference sequence). Trimming stripped 1 base from V and 4 bases from J, with 13 bases between. The chain's CDR3 is CASSLGQGDVYGYTF. The DNA of the CDR3 is TGTGCCAGCAGCTTAGGGCAGGGAGACGTCTATGGCTACACCTTC.

The rearrangement links TRBV10-2 to TRBJ2-1; unclear D gene. Deletions cut 3 bases from V and 4 bases from J, with 7 bases between. The germline V gene has CDR1 WSHSY and CDR2 SAAADI. This CDR3 has 13 amino acids. The CDR3: CASSDRRYNEQFF. The CDR3 DNA reads as TGCGCCAGCAGTGATCGGCGGTACAATGAGCAGTTCTTC.

This chain uses TRBV6-5 with TRBJ2-5; possible D gene TRBD1, 5 bases. CDR1 and CDR2 from the germline V gene are MNHEY and SVGAGI. The CDR3 totals 13 residues. With 0 bases removed from V and 10 bases from J, the gap between germline ends came to 12 bases. The CDR3 protein is CASSYSQDGGQYF. The CDR3 nucleotides read TGTGCCAGCAGTTACTCACAGGATGGTGGCCAGTACTTC.

The chain carries TRBV11-2 and TRBJ2-7; 9 bases map to TRBD2. Germline V gene lookup returns CDR1 SGHAT and CDR2 FQNNGV. The junction had 5 bases not matched to a gene; V was cut back by 1 base and J by 4 bases. CDR3 length: 15 residues. Written as DNA, the CDR3 is TGTGCCAGCAGCTTAGTTGTAGCGGGAGAGTACGAGCAGTACTTC. Amino acids: CASSLVVAGEYEQYF.

This chain connects TRBV28 to TRBJ2-1, with TRBD2 matching 13 bases. Trimming removed 5 bases from V and 8 bases from J; junction bases left unmatched: 9. This CDR3 is 16 amino acids long. Germline lookup yields CDR1 MDHEN and CDR2 SYDVKM. This CDR3 is CASSEDGLAGEDEQFF. CDR3 DNA sequence: TGTGCCAGCAGTGAAGACGGACTAGCGGGAGAGGATGAGCAGTTCTTC.

The V call is TRBV5-8, the J call TRBJ1-1; weak D call: TRBD1 (5 bases). Germline V gene data show CDR1 as SGHTS and CDR2 as YDEGEE. V dropped 2 bases and J dropped 6 bases, with 8 bases sitting between them. The CDR3 runs to 12 residues. The CDR3 bases are TGTGCCAGCAGCTTAGGGGCTCCTGAAGCTTTCTTT. Translated: CASSLGAPEAFF.

The V and J genes are TRBV7-2 and TRBJ2-7; 8 nucleotides agree with TRBD2. After removal of 7 bases from V and 0 bases from J, the junction contained 11 bases not matched to a gene. Germline V gene lookup returns CDR1 SGHTA and CDR2 FQGNSA. The CDR3 is 16 amino acids. The CDR3 DNA reads TGTGCCAGCACCCCGGCCCCACTAGCGGCCTCCTACGAGCAGTACTTC. Translating gives CASTPAPLAASYEQYF. Supplemented by reference TRBV7-2 and TRBJ2-7, the full variable domain reads GAGVSQSPSNKVTEKGKDVELRCDPISGHTALYWYRQSLGQGLEFLIYFQGNSAPDKSGLPSDRFSAERTGGSVSTLTIQRTQQEDSAVYLCASTPAPLAASYEQYFGPGTRLTVT.

The chain links TRBV14 to TRBJ2-2, with unresolved D. The germline gives CDR1 SGHDN, CDR2 FVKESK. The CDR3 runs to 15 residues. The ends were cut back, 5 bases at V and 0 bases at J, with 10 bases in the middle. CDR3 in DNA: TGTGCCAGCAGCTCATTCAGTACGAACACCGGGGAGCTGTTTTTT. Encoded protein: CASSSFSTNTGELFF.

The chain joins TRBV27 to TRBJ2-1; tentative D call: TRBD1 (6 bases). Germline V gene data show CDR1 as MNHEY and CDR2 as SMNVEV (reference sequence). V lost 0 bases and J 8 bases, leaving 17 bases between the germline ends. The CDR3 has 16 amino acids. The CDR3 bases are TGTGCCAGCAGTTTATCGTTCGGTTCCGCAGGGGATGAGCAGTTCTTC. It specifies CASSLSFGSAGDEQFF.

This sequence joins TRBV6-1 and TRBJ2-3; no reliable D call. In germline, CDR1 is MNHNS, CDR2 SASEGT. The CDR3 consists of 13 residues. CDR3 region: CAPWIWGTDTQYF. The CDR3 region has the DNA TGTGCGCCGTGGATCTGGGGCACAGATACGCAGTATTTT.

This rearrangement joins TRBV11-2 to TRBJ2-2; D is unclear. V lost 1 base to trimming and J lost 4 bases, with 10 bases between them. From germline, CDR1 is SGHAT and CDR2 FQNNGV. This CDR3 has 15 amino acids. The CDR3 DNA sequence: TGTGCCAGCAGCTTAGTAGGCCTGTCCACCGGGGAGCTGTTTTTT. The encoded protein is CASSLVGLSTGELFF.

V is TRBV27 and J is TRBJ2-7; tentatively, D is TRBD2 (6 bases). The V and J ends lost 1 base and 3 bases respectively, with 13 bases between them. Germline V gives CDR1 MNHEY, CDR2 SMNVEV (reference sequence). CDR3 length equals 15 residues. The CDR3 bases are TGTGCCAGCAGTTTATGGTCACTAGCCGGCTACGAGCAGTACTTC. This translates into CASSLWSLAGYEQYF.

The gene calls are TRBV7-6 and TRBJ2-5; no clear D gene. Trimming removed 1 base from V and 5 bases from J, with 11 bases in between. Germline V gives CDR1 SGHVS, CDR2 FNYEAQ. The CDR3 has 14 residues. This chain's CDR3 is CASSLGGPPETQYF. In nucleotides, the CDR3 is TGTGCCAGCAGCTTAGGTGGCCCGCCGGAGACCCAGTACTTC.

CDR3: CASSQDRTSGRAGIQYF. CDR3 DNA: TGCGCCAGCAGCCAAGATCGTACTAGCGGGAGAGCGGGCATTCAGTACTTC. This rearrangement joins TRBV4-1 to TRBJ2-4; 11 nucleotides agree with TRBD2. V lost 0 bases and J lost 9; bases outside the gene matches: 10. The CDR3 length is 17 residues. Germline assignment: CDR1 MGHRA and CDR2 YSYEKL.

The chain uses TRBV7-7 and TRBJ2-1, with TRBD2 matching 9 bases. J lost 6 bases, V lost 2 bases, and 11 bases had no gene match. The CDR3 totals 17 residues. Germline values: CDR1 SSHAT, CDR2 FNYEAQ (reference sequence). As DNA, the CDR3 is TGTGCCAGCAGCTTATTGATGTCGGCTAGCGGGATCAATGAGCAGTTCTTC. Amino acid sequence: CASSLLMSASGINEQFF.

The chain has TRBV6-5 and TRBJ1-2; D is undetermined. The CDR3 is 13 amino acids. V lost 5 bases to trimming and J lost 7 bases, with 14 bases between them. Germline CDR1 MNHEY, CDR2 SVGAGI. This CDR3 is CASSARHPSGYTF. CDR3 nucleotides: TGTGCCAGCAGTGCCCGACACCCCTCTGGCTACACCTTC.

The gene calls are TRBV4-2 and TRBJ2-5, with a possible D match to TRBD2 (6 bases). The germline V gene has CDR1 LGHNA and CDR2 YNFKEQ. The CDR3 is 14 amino acids. V lost 4 bases and J 7 bases, leaving 16 bases between the germline ends. This CDR3 reads CASSPGLGYGTQYF. CDR3 sequence (DNA): TGTGCCAGCAGCCCGGGACTGGGATATGGGACCCAGTACTTC.